This T cell receptor beta chain stems from a study of breast tumors, draining lymph nodes, adjacent tissues. The lymph nodes were axillary draining lymph nodes from breast cancer patients. A single record per CDR3 protein comes from TCRdb applying MiXCR to the multiplex PCR reads. The sample has approximately 150,000 distinct CDR3 sequences, 32% seen once; the top ten hold about 2.3%. With 5 bases removed from V and 8 bases from J, the gap between germline ends came to 22 bases. The CDR3 has 15 amino acids. CDR1 is DFQATT and CDR2 is SNEGSKA in the germline V gene (reference sequence). This clonotype has a count of ten or more.

V gene TRBV20-1 combines with J gene TRBJ2-1, with D possibly TRBD2 on 6 matching bases. The sample comprised axillary lymph node tissue. This TCR was recovered from a female donor with breast cancer. Some clones in this sample may be carry-over from other donors' samples. Written as DNA, the CDR3 is TGCAGTGCTTCTCGCCGGGACTCCCCGAGGGATGAGCAGTTCTTC. Amino acids: CSASRRDSPRDEQFF.